This T cell receptor (beta chain) was sequenced during a study of siplizumab effects on memory and regulatory T cells. Study observations and caveats: Treg origin accounted for an average of around 69% of mappable alloreactive CD4+ clones with siplizumab and less than 30% in controls. Unstimulated naive T cells seemed to show more diversity than memory cells did, and they also seemed to be among the major contributors to the alloresponse.

Sequences were generated from unstimulated naive, memory, effector memory and TEMRA subsets in three donor pairs. J lost 7 bases, V lost 3 bases, and 13 bases had no gene match. The CDR3 length is 16 residues. Germline assignment: CDR1 SGDLS and CDR2 YYNGEE. On this clone itself: Its antigen remains unknown.

Sequencing of each sample assayed roughly 9.1 x 10^4 TCR templates. Some clones are missing from TCRdb's copy, which holds only in-frame ones; the method was immunoSEQ multiplex PCR. The sample carries approximately 56,000 clones, just over 95% recorded once. Sequencing used naive CD8+ T cells sorted from blood. The J gene is TRBJ2-1, the V gene TRBV9; 7 bases agree with TRBD2. The source is a human donor in good health. The chain's CDR3 is CASSAAGTIVRNEQFF. In DNA, the CDR3 is TGTGCCAGCAGCGCCGCCGGGACTATTGTTCGGAATGAGCAGTTCTTC.